This T cell receptor (beta chain) was sequenced in a study of blood T cell repertoires in COVID-19. The overall study: Acute-phase and convalescent COVID-19 samples originated in the United States, Italy and Spain.

The authors' processing: Amplifying reference gene primers gave estimates of nucleated cell counts. The table came from immunoSEQ multiplex PCR; TCRdb's copy has only in-frame clones and leaves some out. That table furnishes V, J and clone size, whereas the DNA furnished D and trimming. The sample has approximately 220,000 clones; 80% to 90% are singletons. This clone was observed many times. The origin of this receptor is a woman aged 18-29 years in a cohort exposed to, infected with or recovered from COVID-19 (not recorded which). The sample taken for sequencing was PBMCs or T cells enriched from blood (not recorded which).

The CDR3 spells CASRAYKGLVYEQYF. In DNA, the CDR3 is TGTGCCAGCAGAGCCTACAAGGGACTAGTCTACGAGCAGTACTTC. This chain joins TRBV6-5 and TRBJ2-7, with 8 bases identical to TRBD2. Trimming removed 6 bases from V and 3 bases from J; junction bases left unmatched: 10. This CDR3 contains 15 residues. Germline V lookup: CDR1 MNHEY, CDR2 SVGAGI.